This entry describes one T cell receptor beta chain. Its antigen is not identified. The data stem from a study of blood T cells in healthy people across ages. Germline loops: CDR1 SNHLY, CDR2 FYNNEI. CDR3 length: 13 residues. V shed 6 bases and J 8 bases; nucleotides not matched to a gene: 5. Study results and caveats: There were more naive CD4+ cells and higher diversity in long-lived donors than in aged donors. Estimates of diversity drawn from one million T cells were considered underestimates.

It was with a sample-barcoded 5' primer and a J-beta primer mix that a second PCR of roughly 7 to 12 cycles was run. TCRdb reprocessed the 5' RACE reads via MiXCR and lists one record per CDR3 protein. This table holds 1.5 million or so distinct CDR3 sequences, 40% to 45% found once. The rearrangement uses TRBV2 and TRBJ1-5; 9 bases match TRBD1. Sequenced: blood. The receptor was derived from a woman between 18 and 30 years old in good health. CDR3 sequence (DNA): TGTGCCAGCAGCGGACAGGGGCGGGAGCCCCAGCATTTT. Amino acid sequence: CASSGQGREPQHF.